Listed below are T cell receptor beta chains from one sample, sequenced in a study of T cell responses to AZD1222 COVID-19 vaccine. The protocol was immunoSEQ multiplex PCR, while the TCRdb copy is restricted to in-frame clones and leaves out a portion. The sample has under 150,000 clones, 88% seen once. The input for sequencing was peripheral blood, taken 28 days after the second AZD1222 dose. All receptors derive from an adult who received the AZD1222 COVID-19 vaccine. Each CDR3 is given with its conserved first and last residue. Fields, in order: clone size, J gene, V gene, D gene, CDR3 protein, CDR3 DNA. A D gene is named only where the DNA matches it firmly. Only part of the rows carry a size: once, few, many, or a class if the clone is expanded.

abundance: .; j_gene: TRBJ1-5; v_gene: TRBV11-2; d_gene: .; CDR3aa: CASSSAGNQPQHF; CDR3nt: TGTGCCAGCAGCTCTGCGGGCAATCAGCCCCAGCATTTT
abundance: .; j_gene: TRBJ2-2; v_gene: TRBV30; d_gene: TRBD1; CDR3aa: CAWARGTGELFF; CDR3nt: TGTGCCTGGGCCAGGGGGACCGGGGAGCTGTTTTTT
abundance: .; j_gene: TRBJ1-2; v_gene: TRBV10-3; d_gene: .; CDR3aa: CAITQGGPQNYGYTF; CDR3nt: TGTGCCATCACCCAGGGAGGGCCTCAGAACTATGGCTACACCTTC
abundance: .; j_gene: TRBJ2-7; v_gene: TRBV6-1; d_gene: TRBD2; CDR3aa: CASTSGTSVYEQYF; CDR3nt: TGTGCCAGCACCTCCGGGACTAGCGTCTACGAGCAGTACTTC
abundance: .; j_gene: TRBJ2-7; v_gene: TRBV18; d_gene: .; CDR3aa: CASSPPRNYEQYF; CDR3nt: TGTGCCAGCTCACCACCACGGAACTACGAGCAGTACTTC
abundance: .; j_gene: TRBJ2-5; v_gene: TRBV7-2; d_gene: .; CDR3aa: CASSPQGILETQYF; CDR3nt: TGTGCCAGCAGCCCTCAGGGAATATTGGAGACCCAGTACTTC
abundance: .; j_gene: TRBJ2-7; v_gene: TRBV6-5; d_gene: .; CDR3aa: CASGRGAGSYEQYF; CDR3nt: TGTGCCAGTGGCAGGGGGGCAGGGTCCTACGAGCAGTACTTC
abundance: .; j_gene: TRBJ1-4; v_gene: TRBV2; d_gene: .; CDR3aa: CASSVGGKLFF; CDR3nt: TGTGCCAGCAGTGTTGGAGGAAAACTGTTTTTT
abundance: .; j_gene: TRBJ1-5; v_gene: TRBV2; d_gene: .; CDR3aa: CASSTRQGNQPQHF; CDR3nt: TGTGCCAGCAGTACCCGCCAGGGGAATCAGCCCCAGCATTTT
abundance: once; j_gene: TRBJ2-7; v_gene: TRBV12-2; d_gene: .; CDR3aa: CASRLGAGNENEQYF; CDR3nt: TGTGCAAGTCGCTTAGGGGCAGGGAACGAGAACGAGCAGTACTTC
abundance: .; j_gene: TRBJ1-2; v_gene: TRBV29-1; d_gene: TRBD1; CDR3aa: CSAGQGGDYGYTF; CDR3nt: TGCAGCGCGGGACAGGGAGGAGACTATGGCTACACCTTC
abundance: .; j_gene: TRBJ2-3; v_gene: TRBV5-6; d_gene: .; CDR3aa: CASSRQNTDTQYF; CDR3nt: TGTGCCAGCAGCAGACAGAACACAGATACGCAGTATTTT
abundance: .; j_gene: TRBJ1-1; v_gene: TRBV6-1; d_gene: .; CDR3aa: CASSEGQNTEAFF; CDR3nt: TGTGCCAGCAGTGAGGGACAGAACACTGAAGCTTTCTTT
abundance: .; j_gene: TRBJ1-2; v_gene: TRBV4-1; d_gene: .; CDR3aa: CASSQEGFSFRANYGYTF; CDR3nt: TGCGCCAGCAGCCAAGAGGGTTTTAGTTTCAGAGCTAACTATGGCTACACCTTC
abundance: .; j_gene: TRBJ1-3; v_gene: TRBV7-2; d_gene: TRBD1; CDR3aa: CASSLNRGLGNTIYF; CDR3nt: TGTGCCAGCAGCTTGAACAGGGGCCTGGGAAACACCATATATTTT
abundance: .; j_gene: TRBJ2-2; v_gene: TRBV13; d_gene: .; CDR3aa: CASSLDGGTGELFF; CDR3nt: TGTGCCAGCAGCTTAGATGGGGGGACCGGGGAGCTGTTTTTT
abundance: once; j_gene: TRBJ1-3; v_gene: TRBV6-5; d_gene: TRBD1; CDR3aa: CASRLQGSSGNTIYF; CDR3nt: TGTGCCAGCAGGCTACAGGGGAGCTCTGGAAACACCATATATTTT
abundance: .; j_gene: TRBJ2-3; v_gene: TRBV27; d_gene: .; CDR3aa: CASSWIGEDTQYF; CDR3nt: TGTGCCAGCAGTTGGATCGGGGAAGATACGCAGTATTTT
abundance: .; j_gene: TRBJ1-4; v_gene: TRBV11-2; d_gene: .; CDR3aa: CASSLDVPRWNEKLFF; CDR3nt: TGTGCCAGCAGCTTAGATGTACCCAGGTGGAATGAAAAACTGTTTTTT
abundance: .; j_gene: TRBJ2-7; v_gene: TRBV6-5; d_gene: TRBD2; CDR3aa: CASSSGLAGTYEQYF; CDR3nt: TGTGCCAGCAGTTCGGGACTAGCGGGGACGTACGAGCAGTACTTC
abundance: .; j_gene: TRBJ2-5; v_gene: TRBV7-6; d_gene: TRBD2; CDR3aa: CASSLLAGEETQYF; CDR3nt: TGTGCCAGCAGTTTACTAGCGGGAGAGGAGACCCAGTACTTC
abundance: .; j_gene: TRBJ2-4; v_gene: TRBV2; d_gene: .; CDR3aa: CASSDPTPKNIQYF; CDR3nt: TGTGCCAGCAGTGATCCTACTCCGAAAAACATTCAGTACTTC
abundance: .; j_gene: TRBJ2-7; v_gene: TRBV5-1; d_gene: .; CDR3aa: CASSLVPGQTYEQYF; CDR3nt: TGCGCCAGCAGCTTGGTGCCGGGTCAAACCTACGAGCAGTACTTC
abundance: once; j_gene: TRBJ1-4; v_gene: TRBV5-5; d_gene: .; CDR3aa: CASSLFRGGEEKLFF; CDR3nt: TGTGCCAGCAGCTTGTTCCGGGGCGGGGAGGAAAAACTGTTTTTT
abundance: .; j_gene: TRBJ2-2; v_gene: TRBV10-3; d_gene: TRBD1; CDR3aa: CAIRGTGGTGELFF; CDR3nt: TGTGCCATCAGGGGGACAGGGGGAACCGGGGAGCTGTTTTTT
abundance: .; j_gene: TRBJ2-1; v_gene: TRBV5-8; d_gene: .; CDR3aa: CASSLAVDSYNEQFF; CDR3nt: TGTGCCAGCAGCTTGGCGGTAGACTCCTACAATGAGCAGTTCTTC
abundance: .; j_gene: TRBJ1-5; v_gene: TRBV28; d_gene: .; CDR3aa: CASSLGSFYSNQPQHF; CDR3nt: TGTGCCAGCAGTTTAGGGAGCTTCTATAGCAATCAGCCCCAGCATTTT
abundance: .; j_gene: TRBJ2-1; v_gene: TRBV11-3; d_gene: .; CDR3aa: CATQGGTGDNEQFF; CDR3nt: TGTGCCACTCAGGGGGGAACAGGGGACAATGAGCAGTTCTTC
abundance: .; j_gene: TRBJ1-3; v_gene: TRBV28; d_gene: .; CDR3aa: CASSPNPSSGNTIYF; CDR3nt: TGTGCCAGCAGCCCGAATCCGAGCTCTGGAAACACCATATATTTT
abundance: .; j_gene: TRBJ1-1; v_gene: TRBV25-1; d_gene: .; CDR3aa: CASSDMTTGETEAFF; CDR3nt: TGTGCCAGCAGTGATATGACGACGGGGGAGACTGAAGCTTTCTTT
abundance: once; j_gene: TRBJ1-5; v_gene: TRBV11-2; d_gene: .; CDR3aa: CASSLAGWGLKGNQPQHF; CDR3nt: TGTGCCAGCAGCTTAGCAGGATGGGGGCTTAAGGGCAATCAGCCCCAGCATTTT
abundance: few; j_gene: TRBJ1-1; v_gene: TRBV7-2; d_gene: .; CDR3aa: CASSLGRATEAFF; CDR3nt: TGTGCCAGCAGCTTAGGGCGGGCGACTGAAGCTTTCTTT
abundance: .; j_gene: TRBJ1-5; v_gene: TRBV13; d_gene: .; CDR3aa: CASSLGLSQPQHF; CDR3nt: TGTGCCAGCAGCTTAGGCCTCAGTCAGCCCCAGCATTTT
abundance: .; j_gene: TRBJ2-7; v_gene: TRBV5-1; d_gene: TRBD1; CDR3aa: CASSRRDSSYEQYF; CDR3nt: TGCGCCAGCAGCAGACGGGACAGCTCCTACGAGCAGTACTTC
abundance: .; j_gene: TRBJ2-7; v_gene: TRBV4-1; d_gene: TRBD2; CDR3aa: CASSQEVASGGGPQQYF; CDR3nt: TGCGCCAGCAGCCAAGAGGTCGCTAGCGGGGGGGGCCCTCAGCAGTACTTC
abundance: .; j_gene: TRBJ1-5; v_gene: TRBV7-2; d_gene: .; CDR3aa: CASSGGVDNQPQHF; CDR3nt: TGTGCCAGCAGCGGGGGGGTTGACAATCAGCCCCAGCATTTT
abundance: .; j_gene: TRBJ2-1; v_gene: TRBV5-1; d_gene: TRBD2; CDR3aa: CASSISGGVENEQFF; CDR3nt: TGCGCCAGCAGCATTAGCGGGGGGGTCGAGAATGAGCAGTTCTTC
abundance: .; j_gene: TRBJ2-3; v_gene: TRBV4-2; d_gene: .; CDR3aa: CASSQEGRSTDTQYF; CDR3nt: TGTGCCAGCAGCCAAGAGGGGCGGTCCACAGATACGCAGTATTTT
abundance: .; j_gene: TRBJ1-2; v_gene: TRBV20-1; d_gene: .; CDR3aa: CSASGGGDGYTF; CDR3nt: TGCAGTGCTAGTGGAGGGGGAGATGGCTACACCTTC
abundance: .; j_gene: TRBJ1-1; v_gene: TRBV3-1/TRBV3-2; d_gene: .; CDR3aa: CASSLAARVTEAFF; CDR3nt: TGTGCCAGCAGCCTTGCGGCTAGGGTGACTGAAGCTTTCTTT
abundance: .; j_gene: TRBJ2-7; v_gene: TRBV28; d_gene: .; CDR3aa: CASSIPGQGYEQYF; CDR3nt: TGTGCCAGCAGTATACCGGGGCAGGGCTACGAGCAGTACTTC
abundance: .; j_gene: TRBJ1-2; v_gene: TRBV19; d_gene: TRBD1; CDR3aa: CASSMTGTGFYGYTF; CDR3nt: TGTGCCAGTAGTATGACTGGGACAGGGTTCTATGGCTACACCTTC